This entry lists 22 T cell receptor beta chains sequenced from one sample in a study of blood T cell repertoires in COVID-19. TCRdb keeps only in-frame clones here, not all; method: immunoSEQ multiplex PCR. The sample has 200,000 to 300,000 clones; roughly 86% are singletons. Source material: PBMCs or T cells enriched from blood (not recorded which). Receptors were obtained from a woman between 18 and 29 years old who had recovered from COVID-19.

The chain joins TRBV15 to TRBJ2-1; D is ambiguous. The CDR3 extends over 15 amino acids. Trimming took 1 base from V and 6 from J, leaving 13 bases between them. Germline CDR1 and CDR2: LNHNV and YYDKDF (reference sequence). CDR3 DNA sequence: TGTGCCACCAGCAGAGTAGTTGCCGCTCCCAATGAGCAGTTCTTC. This sequence encodes CATSRVVAAPNEQFF.

The CDR3 DNA follows: TGTGCCAGCAGCTTAGATGGCGGGGACACCGGGGAGCTGTTTTTT. Translating it yields CASSLDGGDTGELFF. The genes are TRBV7-7 and TRBJ2-2, with a weak D call TRBD2 (6 bases). The ends were cut back, 1 base at V and 3 bases at J, with 9 bases in the middle. Per the germline V gene, CDR1 is SSHAT and CDR2 is FNYEAQ (reference sequence). This CDR3 contains 15 residues.

V gene TRBV7-2 combines with J gene TRBJ2-7; TRBD2 matches at 7 bases. The CDR3 runs to 14 residues. Germline V gene data show CDR1 as SGHTA and CDR2 as FQGNSA. Germline trimming cut 6 bases from V and 2 bases from J; bases unmatched to any gene: 7. CDR3 DNA: TGTGCCAGCAGTCCGGCGGGGGTGACCTACGAGCAGTACTTC. This codes for CASSPAGVTYEQYF.

This chain links TRBV20-1 with TRBJ1-1; D is ambiguous. This CDR3 spans 11 amino acids. From germline, CDR1 is DFQATT and CDR2 SNEGSKA (reference sequence). The V end lost 4 bases, the J end lost 2 bases, and 5 bases lay between the germline ends. In DNA form, the CDR3 reads TGCAGTGCTACAGGAAACACTGAAGCTTTCTTT. Translated, it gives CSATGNTEAFF.

As DNA, the CDR3 is TGTGCCAGCAGCTTAGGACACTACGAGCAGTACTTC. Protein sequence: CASSLGHYEQYF. The rearrangement links TRBV3-1 (or the pseudogene TRBV3-2) to TRBJ2-7; D is possibly TRBD1 (5 bases). Germline V gene data show CDR1 as LGHDT and CDR2 as YNNKEL (reference sequence). CDR3 length: 12 amino acids. V lost 5 bases and J 3 bases, leaving 8 bases between the germline ends.

In DNA, the CDR3 is TGTGCCAGCAGCTTAGCCCGGCGGCTAGAGGTTTCGTTCCACGAGCAGTACTTC. This gives the protein CASSLARRLEVSFHEQYF. The rearrangement links TRBV7-2 to TRBJ2-7; D ambiguous. Germline V gene sequence: CDR1 SGHTA, CDR2 FQGNSA. V was clipped by 0 bases and J by 5 bases, with 23 bases between them. The CDR3 runs 18 residues.

The CDR3 region is CASSPSPQGAPGANVLTF. The DNA of the CDR3 is TGTGCCAGCAGCCCATCACCCCAGGGGGCGCCGGGGGCCAACGTCCTGACTTTC. The chain links TRBV3-1 (or the pseudogene TRBV3-2) to TRBJ2-6; the match to TRBD1 covers 8 bases. CDR1 and CDR2 (germline): LGHDT, YNNKEL (reference sequence). V was pared by 4 bases and J by 4 bases, with 12 bases of the junction left unmatched. The CDR3 length is 18 residues.

The J gene is TRBJ2-3, the V gene TRBV4-1, with D perhaps TRBD2 (5 bases). Germline V CDR1 and CDR2: MGHRA, YSYEKL. The V end was cut by 1 base, the J end by 0 bases, with 14 bases between. CDR3 length equals 17 residues. CDR3 coding DNA: TGCGCCAGCAGCCAAGGTCGTGGAGGCCGAAGCACAGATACGCAGTATTTT. Translation gives CASSQGRGGRSTDTQYF.

A single count supports this clone. This chain links TRBV13 with TRBJ1-1; D uncertain. Germline V gene lookup returns CDR1 PRHDT and CDR2 FYEKMQ (reference sequence). CDR3 length: 14 residues. Trimming removed 4 bases at V and 3 bases at J, with 12 bases between. Here the CDR3 reads CASSSSPRDTEAFF. The CDR3 DNA follows: TGTGCCAGCAGCTCCTCACCTCGGGACACTGAAGCTTTCTTT.

The J gene is TRBJ2-3, the V gene TRBV19; TRBD2 agrees at 9 bases. With 9 bases clipped from V and 0 bases from J, the junction kept 4 bases outside the gene matches. Germline CDR1 reads LNHDA; CDR2 reads SQIVND (reference sequence). The CDR3 extends over 14 amino acids. CDR3 amino acids: CASGTSTSTDTQYF. The CDR3 DNA reads TGTGCCAGCGGGACTAGCACTAGCACAGATACGCAGTATTTT.

V is TRBV5-4 and J is TRBJ2-7, with D possibly being TRBD2 (5 bases). This CDR3 spans 14 amino acids. Germline V CDR1 and CDR2: SGHNT, YYREEE (reference sequence). V lost 1 base to trimming and J lost 2 bases, with 10 bases between them. In DNA, the CDR3 is TGTGCCAGCAGCTTGACTCTACTAGCCTACGAGCAGTACTTC. Its protein product is CASSLTLLAYEQYF.

CDR3 nucleotides: TGTGCCAGCTCACCCCGGACAGTACGGGAGAACACTGAAGCTTTCTTT. This encodes CASSPRTVRENTEAFF. The gene calls are TRBV18 and TRBJ1-1; a possible D gene is TRBD1 (6 bases). V dropped 3 bases and J dropped 1 base, with 15 bases sitting between them. CDR1 is KGHSH and CDR2 is LQKENI in the germline V gene. The CDR3 contains 16 residues. The variable domain in full, completed from reference TRBV18 and TRBJ1-1, reads NAGVMQNPRHLVRRRGQEARLRCSPMKGHSHVYWYRQLPEEGLKFMVYLQKENIIDESGMPKERFSAEFPKEGPSILRIQQVVRGDSAAYFCASSPRTVRENTEAFFGQGTRLTVV.

This chain links TRBV19 with TRBJ1-2, with 10 bases fitting TRBD1. CDR1 LNHDA and CDR2 SQIVND come from the germline V gene (reference sequence). Unmatched junction bases numbered 14, after V lost 4 bases and J lost 0 bases. CDR3 length: 19 amino acids. DNA of the CDR3: TGTGCCAGTAGTACCCTCGGTGGGGGACAGGGGCCGTCTAACTATGGCTACACCTTC. Translation: CASSTLGGGQGPSNYGYTF. The whole variable domain, filled in from reference TRBV19 and TRBJ1-2, reads DGGITQSPKYLFRKEGQNVTLSCEQNLNHDAMYWYRQDPGQGLRLIYYSQIVNDFQKGDIAEGYSVSREKKESFPLTVTSAQKNPTAFYLCASSTLGGGQGPSNYGYTFGSGTRLTVV.

The rearrangement joins TRBV18 to TRBJ1-1; D is unresolved. V was pared by 4 bases and J by 8 bases, with 11 bases between. The CDR3 totals 12 residues. CDR1 and CDR2 (germline): KGHSH, LQKENI. The chain's CDR3 is CASSQARAEAFF. CDR3 sequence (DNA): TGTGCCAGCTCACAGGCCCGAGCGGAAGCTTTCTTT. The full variable domain, rest sourced from reference TRBV18 and TRBJ1-1, is NAGVMQNPRHLVRRRGQEARLRCSPMKGHSHVYWYRQLPEEGLKFMVYLQKENIIDESGMPKERFSAEFPKEGPSILRIQQVVRGDSAAYFCASSQARAEAFFGQGTRLTVV.

The gene calls are TRBV5-8 and TRBJ2-1, with 9 bases identical to TRBD2. Germline V gives CDR1 SGHTS, CDR2 YDEGEE. With V trimmed by 4 bases and J by 8 bases, 13 bases remained unmatched. The CDR3 totals 16 residues. The CDR3 nucleotides read TGTGCCAGCAGCCCAGGGTGGACTAGCGAGCGGCATGAGCAGTTCTTC. It codes for CASSPGWTSERHEQFF.

The chain combines TRBV7-9 with TRBJ1-3, with D perhaps TRBD1 (5 bases). This CDR3 spans 16 amino acids. The germline V and J ends were trimmed by 6 bases and 0 bases, with 15 bases remaining between them. Germline CDR1 and CDR2: SEHNR and FQNEAQ (reference sequence). The CDR3 DNA follows: TGTGCCAGCAGGCCCACAGGAAGGGGCTCTGGAAACACCATATATTTT. Its translation: CASRPTGRGSGNTIYF.

The chain combines TRBV11-1 with TRBJ2-5; maybe TRBD2 (5 bases). Trimming cost V 5 bases and J 9 bases, with 22 bases left between them. The CDR3 loop spans 15 amino acids. From germline, CDR1 is SGHAT and CDR2 FQDESV (reference sequence). The chain's CDR3 is CASSPTGLHSPSQYF. In DNA form, the CDR3 reads TGTGCCAGCAGCCCAACGGGGTTGCACAGTCCGTCCCAGTACTTC.

This clone occurred a few times. V and J are TRBV7-9 and TRBJ1-1, with D unclear. This CDR3 spans 11 amino acids. V gave up 6 bases and J gave up 8 bases, with 10 bases separating them. Germline CDR1 SEHNR, CDR2 FQNEAQ (reference sequence). This CDR3 reads CASSITGEAFF. The CDR3 DNA sequence: TGTGCCAGCAGTATCACGGGAGAAGCTTTCTTT. Combining the CDR3 with reference TRBV7-9 and TRBJ1-1 gives the whole variable domain DTGVSQNPRHKITKRGQNVTFRCDPISEHNRLYWYRQTLGQGPEFLTYFQNEAQLEKSRLLSDRFSAERPKGSFSTLEIQRTEQGDSAMYLCASSITGEAFFGQGTRLTVV.

Here the CDR3 reads CASSLTGQAYEQYF. The CDR3 nucleotides read TGCGCCAGCAGCTTGACCGGACAGGCCTACGAGCAGTACTTC. This chain joins TRBV5-1 and TRBJ2-7, with 7 bases fitting TRBD1. The CDR3 totals 14 residues. Unmatched junction bases numbered 3, after V lost 1 base and J lost 2 bases. Germline V gives CDR1 SGHRS, CDR2 YFSETQ.

The chain employs TRBV19 and TRBJ2-3, with 8 bases lining up with TRBD2. V was pared by 3 bases and J by 3 bases, with 2 bases of the junction left unmatched. This CDR3 is built from 14 residues. CDR1 and CDR2 (germline): LNHDA, SQIVND (reference sequence). CDR3 DNA sequence: TGTGCCAGTAGTATCGGGAGGGCGACAGATACGCAGTATTTT. Encoded protein: CASSIGRATDTQYF.

The CDR3 is CASSYSGTSDEQYF. In DNA, the CDR3 is TGTGCCAGCAGTTACAGTGGGACTAGCGACGAGCAGTACTTC. This rearrangement joins TRBV6-2 or TRBV6-3 to TRBJ2-7, with 10 bases fitting TRBD2. The V gene end was trimmed by 2 bases and the J gene end by 5 bases; junction bases not matched to a gene: 3. This CDR3 has 14 amino acids. The germline V gene encodes CDR1 MNHEY and CDR2 SVGEGT.

This chain joins TRBV19 and TRBJ1-2, with a possible D match to TRBD1 (5 bases). The germline V gene has CDR1 LNHDA and CDR2 SQIVND (reference sequence). This CDR3 contains 12 residues. V shed 3 bases and J shed 8 bases, with 10 bases lying between them. The CDR3 DNA sequence: TGTGCCAGTAGTATCGGGACTGGCGGCTACACCTTC. It codes for CASSIGTGGYTF.